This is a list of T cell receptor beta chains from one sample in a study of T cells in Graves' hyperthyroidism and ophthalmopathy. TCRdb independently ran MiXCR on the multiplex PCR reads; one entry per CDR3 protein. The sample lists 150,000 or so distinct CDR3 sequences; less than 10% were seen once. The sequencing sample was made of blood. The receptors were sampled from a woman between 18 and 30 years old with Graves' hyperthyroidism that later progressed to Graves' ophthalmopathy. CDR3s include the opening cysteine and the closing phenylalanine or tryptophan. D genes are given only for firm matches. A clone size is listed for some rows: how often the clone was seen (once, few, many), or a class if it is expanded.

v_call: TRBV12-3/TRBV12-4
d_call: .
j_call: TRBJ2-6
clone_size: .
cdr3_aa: CASTPTRGRDGANVLTF
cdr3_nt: TGTGCCAGCACCCCCACTCGAGGGAGAGATGGGGCCAACGTCCTGACTTTC

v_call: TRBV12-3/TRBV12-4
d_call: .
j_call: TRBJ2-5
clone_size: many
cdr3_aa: CASSLRAPQETQYF
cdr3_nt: TGTGCCAGCAGTTTACGGGCACCCCAAGAGACCCAGTACTTC

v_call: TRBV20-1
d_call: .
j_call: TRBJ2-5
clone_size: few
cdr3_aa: CSARSRETQYF
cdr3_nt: TGCAGTGCTAGATCAAGGGAGACCCAGTACTTC

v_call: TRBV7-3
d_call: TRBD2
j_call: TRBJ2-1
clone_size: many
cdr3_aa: CASSLTGGSNEQFF
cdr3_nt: TGTGCCAGCAGCTTAACGGGAGGGTCCAATGAGCAGTTCTTC

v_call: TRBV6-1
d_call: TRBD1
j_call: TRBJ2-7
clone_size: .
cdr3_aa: CASRDPGGSYEQYF
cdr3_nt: TGTGCCAGCAGAGACCCAGGGGGCTCCTACGAGCAGTACTTC

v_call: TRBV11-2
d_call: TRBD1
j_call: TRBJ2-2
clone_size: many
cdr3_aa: CASSTRRTGGAGELFF
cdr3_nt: TGTGCCAGCAGCACAAGAAGGACAGGGGGTGCAGGGGAGCTGTTTTTT

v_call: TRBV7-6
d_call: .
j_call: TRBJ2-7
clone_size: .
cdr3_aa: CAGSLEPGQIYEQYF
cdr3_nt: TGTGCCGGCAGCCTGGAACCGGGACAAATCTACGAGCAGTACTTC

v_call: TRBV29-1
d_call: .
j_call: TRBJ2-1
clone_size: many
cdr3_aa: CSGALNEQFF
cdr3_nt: TGCAGCGGAGCACTTAATGAGCAGTTCTTC

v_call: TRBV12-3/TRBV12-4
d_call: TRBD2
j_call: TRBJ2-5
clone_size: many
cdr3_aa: CASRLAGETQYF
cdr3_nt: TGTGCCAGCAGATTAGCGGGAGAGACCCAGTACTTC

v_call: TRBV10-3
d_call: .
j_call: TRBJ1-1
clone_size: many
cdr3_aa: CAISERGGGGNTEAFF
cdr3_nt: TGTGCCATCAGTGAGAGGGGGGGGGGAGGAAACACTGAAGCTTTCTTT

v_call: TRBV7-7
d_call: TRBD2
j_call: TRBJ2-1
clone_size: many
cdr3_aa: CASSLGAGGPGDEQFF
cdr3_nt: TGTGCCAGCAGCTTAGGTGCGGGAGGGCCGGGGGATGAGCAGTTCTTC

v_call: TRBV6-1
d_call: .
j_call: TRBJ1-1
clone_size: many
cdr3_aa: CASRVRGLGAEAFF
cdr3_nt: TGTGCCAGCAGGGTTCGAGGGTTGGGCGCTGAAGCTTTCTTT

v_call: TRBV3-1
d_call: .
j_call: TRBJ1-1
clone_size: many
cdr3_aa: CASSQVRGSGAFF
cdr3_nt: TGTGCCAGCAGCCAAGTCCGGGGGTCGGGAGCTTTCTTT

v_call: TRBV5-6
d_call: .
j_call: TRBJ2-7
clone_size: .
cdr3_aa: CASSRGPGPTYEQYF
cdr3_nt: TGTGCCAGCAGCCGGGGGCCAGGGCCCACCTACGAGCAGTACTTC

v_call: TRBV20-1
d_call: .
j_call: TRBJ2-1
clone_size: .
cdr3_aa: CSASHRVPVGDEQFF
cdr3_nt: TGCAGTGCTAGCCACCGGGTTCCGGTCGGTGATGAGCAGTTCTTC

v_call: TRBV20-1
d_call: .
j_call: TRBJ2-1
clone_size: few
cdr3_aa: CSARAEPESYNEQFF
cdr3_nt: TGCAGTGCTAGGGCCGAGCCCGAATCCTACAATGAGCAGTTCTTC

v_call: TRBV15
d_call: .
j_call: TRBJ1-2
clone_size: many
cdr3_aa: CATSREGYYGYTF
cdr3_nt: TGTGCCACCAGCAGAGAAGGGTACTATGGCTACACCTTC

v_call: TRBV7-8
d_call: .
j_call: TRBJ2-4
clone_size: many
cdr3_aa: CASSLRIAGGIQYF
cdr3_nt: TGTGCCAGCAGCTTAAGGATTGCCGGGGGCATTCAGTACTTC

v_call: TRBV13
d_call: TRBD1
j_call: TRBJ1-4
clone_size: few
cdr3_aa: CASRKWTGTGEKLFF
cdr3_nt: TGTGCCAGCAGGAAATGGACAGGGACGGGGGAAAAACTGTTTTTT

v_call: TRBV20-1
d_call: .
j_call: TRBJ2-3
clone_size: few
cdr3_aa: CSAVTDTQYF
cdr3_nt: TGCAGTGCAGTTACAGATACGCAGTATTTT

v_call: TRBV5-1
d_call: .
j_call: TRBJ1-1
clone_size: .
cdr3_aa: CASSLAGGGEPNTEAFF
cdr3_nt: TGCGCCAGCAGCTTGGCGGGTGGGGGGGAGCCGAACACTGAAGCTTTCTTT

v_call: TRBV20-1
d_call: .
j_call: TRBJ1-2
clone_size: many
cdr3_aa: CSALNGYTF
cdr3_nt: TGCAGTGCCCTTAATGGCTACACCTTC

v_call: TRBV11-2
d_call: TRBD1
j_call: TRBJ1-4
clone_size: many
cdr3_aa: CASSRDRAGGEKLFF
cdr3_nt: TGTGCCAGCAGCCGCGACAGGGCGGGAGGTGAAAAACTGTTTTTT

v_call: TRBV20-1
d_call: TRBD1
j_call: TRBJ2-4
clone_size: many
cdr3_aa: CSASPGQLNIQYF
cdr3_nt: TGCAGTGCTAGTCCGGGACAGTTAAACATTCAGTACTTC

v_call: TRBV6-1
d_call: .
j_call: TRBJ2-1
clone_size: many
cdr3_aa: CASSYHDGAYNEQFF
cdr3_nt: TGTGCCAGCAGTTACCACGACGGGGCCTACAATGAGCAGTTCTTC

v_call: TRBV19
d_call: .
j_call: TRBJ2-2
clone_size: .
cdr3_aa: CASSITGRTGELFF
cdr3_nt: TGTGCCAGTAGTATAACCGGGCGCACCGGGGAGCTGTTTTTT

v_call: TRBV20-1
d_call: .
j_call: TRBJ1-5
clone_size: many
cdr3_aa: CSARELARADQPQHF
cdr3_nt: TGCAGTGCTAGAGAACTCGCCCGGGCGGATCAGCCCCAGCATTTT

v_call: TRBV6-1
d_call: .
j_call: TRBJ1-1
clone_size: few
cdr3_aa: CASSEQNRVNTEAFF
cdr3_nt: TGTGCCAGCAGTGAACAAAACAGGGTGAACACTGAAGCTTTCTTT

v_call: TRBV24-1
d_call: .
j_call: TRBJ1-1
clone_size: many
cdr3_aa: CATRTRVNTEAFF
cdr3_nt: TGTGCCACCAGGACCCGAGTTAACACTGAAGCTTTCTTT

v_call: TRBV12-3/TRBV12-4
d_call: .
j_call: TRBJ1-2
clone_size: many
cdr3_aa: CASSLRDRQTHYGYTF
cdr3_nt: TGTGCCAGCAGTTTGAGGGACCGACAGACACACTATGGCTACACCTTC

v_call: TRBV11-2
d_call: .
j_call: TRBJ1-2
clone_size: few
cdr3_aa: CASSLDSIGSTNTF
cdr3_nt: TGTGCCAGCAGCTTAGATTCCATCGGGTCCACTAACACCTTC

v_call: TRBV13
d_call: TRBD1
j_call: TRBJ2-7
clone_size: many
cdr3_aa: CASSRDRGHEQYF
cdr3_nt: TGTGCCAGCAGCCGGGACAGGGGCCACGAGCAGTACTTC

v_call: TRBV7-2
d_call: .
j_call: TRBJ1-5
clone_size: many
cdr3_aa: CASSQTAVHQPQHF
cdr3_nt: TGTGCCAGCAGCCAAACCGCAGTGCATCAGCCCCAGCATTTT

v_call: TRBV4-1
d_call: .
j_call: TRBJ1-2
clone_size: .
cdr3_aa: CASSQERGGYGYTF
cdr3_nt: TGCGCCAGCAGCCAAGAAAGGGGTGGCTATGGCTACACCTTC

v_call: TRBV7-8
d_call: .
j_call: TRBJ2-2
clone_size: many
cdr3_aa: CASSPVWANTGELFF
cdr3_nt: TGTGCCAGCAGCCCAGTTTGGGCGAACACCGGGGAGCTGTTTTTT

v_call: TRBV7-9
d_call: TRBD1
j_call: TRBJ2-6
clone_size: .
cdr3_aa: CASRSGTGSSGANVLTF
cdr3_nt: TGTGCCAGCAGGTCCGGGACAGGGAGCTCTGGGGCCAACGTCCTGACTTTC

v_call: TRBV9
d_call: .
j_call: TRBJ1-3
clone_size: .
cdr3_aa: CASSPPPGNTIYF
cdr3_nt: TGTGCCAGCAGCCCCCCGCCTGGAAACACCATATATTTT

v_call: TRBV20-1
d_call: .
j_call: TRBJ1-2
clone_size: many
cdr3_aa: CSASHNYGYTF
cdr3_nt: TGCAGTGCTAGCCACAACTATGGCTACACCTTC

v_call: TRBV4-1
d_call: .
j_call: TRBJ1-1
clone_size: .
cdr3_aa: CASSHGGPAEAFF
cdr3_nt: TGCGCCAGCAGCCACGGCGGGCCAGCCGAAGCTTTCTTT

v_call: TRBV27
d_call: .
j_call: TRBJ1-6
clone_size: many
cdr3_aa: CASSLDRNSPLHF
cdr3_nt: TGTGCCAGCAGCTTAGACAGAAATTCACCCCTCCACTTT

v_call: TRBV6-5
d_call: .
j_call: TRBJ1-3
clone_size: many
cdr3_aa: CASSYSGPHSGNTIYF
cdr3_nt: TGTGCCAGCAGTTACTCAGGACCACACTCTGGAAACACCATATATTTT

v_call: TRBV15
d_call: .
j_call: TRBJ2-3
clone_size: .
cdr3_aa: CATSREGQDTQYF
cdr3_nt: TGTGCCACCAGCAGGGAGGGGCAAGATACGCAGTATTTT

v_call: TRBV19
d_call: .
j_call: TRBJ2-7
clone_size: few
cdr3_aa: CASSPWDRETQREAYEQYF
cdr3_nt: TGTGCCAGTAGTCCCTGGGACAGGGAAACACAGCGGGAGGCCTACGAGCAGTACTTC

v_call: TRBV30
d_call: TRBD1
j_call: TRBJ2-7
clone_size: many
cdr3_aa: CAWSGTGSEQYF
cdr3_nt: TGTGCCTGGAGTGGGACAGGGAGTGAGCAGTACTTC

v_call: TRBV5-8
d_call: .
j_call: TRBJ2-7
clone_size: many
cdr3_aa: CASSLVYGSYEQYF
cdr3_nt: TGTGCCAGCAGCTTGGTCTATGGCTCCTACGAGCAGTACTTC

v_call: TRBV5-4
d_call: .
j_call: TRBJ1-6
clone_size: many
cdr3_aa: CASSSGTYNSPLHF
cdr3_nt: TGTGCCAGCAGCTCCGGGACCTATAATTCACCCCTCCACTTT

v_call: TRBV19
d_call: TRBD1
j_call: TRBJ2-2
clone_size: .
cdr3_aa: CASRHDGTANTGELFF
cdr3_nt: TGTGCCAGTAGACATGACGGGACAGCGAACACCGGGGAGCTGTTTTTT